This TCR beta chain originates from a study of shared clonotypes between healthy human individuals. Produced via immunoSEQ multiplex PCR; TCRdb's table is partial and in-frame only. The table lists roughly 1.4 million clones, approximately 98.5% of them singletons. The germline V gene encodes CDR1 KGHSH and CDR2 LQKENI. V lost 2 bases, J lost 2 bases, and 10 bases stayed unmatched. The CDR3 totals 19 residues. The sequence was obtained from a man aged 25-45 years in good health. The chain employs TRBV18 and TRBJ2-3; 13 bases line up with TRBD2. Sample: naive CD4+ T cells sorted from blood. Subset indicated: CD45RA+ positively selected. The DNA of the CDR3 is TGTGCCAGCTCACCATCGAACTCGGGACTAGCGGGACACACAGATACGCAGTATTTT. Translating it yields CASSPSNSGLAGHTDTQYF.